This TCR beta chain was found in a study of CD8 T cells in Susac syndrome. Trimming pared 11 bases from V and 6 bases from J, leaving 14 bases between. Per the germline V gene, CDR1 is LNHDA and CDR2 is SQIVND (reference sequence). The length of the CDR3 is 13 residues. Random-hexamer reverse transcription was applied to roughly 0.5 to 1 ug RNA. immunoSEQ multiplex PCR amplified TCR beta CDR3 across 54 Vbeta, 13 Jbeta. MiXCR was run by TCRdb on the immunoSEQ multiplex PCR reads, yielding one entry per CDR3 protein. This sample has some 180,000 distinct CDR3 sequences; about 93% occur once, and the top ten carry 0.1%. It was healthy donors who served as the controls, matched for age and sex.

Input material: CD4+ T cells from PBMCs. This TCR came from a human donor in good health. V and J are TRBV19 and TRBJ1-6; TRBD1 might be the D (6 bases). As DNA, the CDR3 is TGTGCCGCAAAGGGCAGGGGTAATTCACCCCTCCACTTT. It translates to CAAKGRGNSPLHF.